This TCR beta chain was sequenced during a study of regulatory T cells in long-lasting Graves disease. This clonotype was seen a few times. As yet, its antigen is unknown. Both iRepertoire HTBI primers and Arm-PCR of CDR3 regions were used to build the TCR beta libraries. In TCRdb, the multiplex PCR reads were re-called with MiXCR into one record per CDR3 protein. The sample includes 400,000 to 500,000 distinct CDR3 sequences, less than 25% of them seen just once. The time point is: persistent/refractory GD, antithyroid drugs over 5 years with positive TRAb. The TCR library used RNA extracted from PBMCs. From an endocrinology department in Xi'an, China, came the patients. CDR3 length: 14 amino acids. Germline V lookup: CDR1 SGHDT, CDR2 YYEEEE. V gave up 1 base and J gave up 2 bases, with 10 bases separating them. Whole-study results and caveats: Newly diagnosed patients had higher TCR diversity than persistent Graves' patients did. The researchers studied only peripheral blood, not thyroid tissue.

The V gene is TRBV5-6, the J gene TRBJ2-7; D unclear. This TCR derives from a female donor with Graves disease. Sequencing used peripheral blood mononuclear cells (PBMCs), obtained when the disease was refractory, from a patient treated with antithyroid drugs. In DNA, the CDR3 is TGTGCCAGCAGCTTGACCGGAGAGACCTACGAGCAGTACTTC. Protein sequence: CASSLTGETYEQYF.